This T cell receptor (beta chain) is from a study of cytomegalovirus exposure and HLA in healthy donors. The study ran its PCR with 60 Vbeta and 13 Jbeta primers. Sequenced by immunoSEQ multiplex PCR; TCRdb stores in-frame clones only, minus some. The data hold some 52,000 clones, with 65% to 85% observed a single time. Of note for this clone: At one end the junction does not follow the germline gene, possibly because of a read error.

The CDR3 is 13 amino acids. The germline CDR1 and CDR2 sequences are MDHEN and SYDVKM. The sample comprised PBMCs. The receptor's source is a man aged 18 to 29 in good health and CMV-seronegative. The rearrangement uses TRBV28 and TRBJ1-2; the match to TRBD1 covers 11 bases. DNA of the CDR3: TGTGCCAGCAGTCACCGGGACAGGGGGTTATGGTTCTTC. This codes for CASSHRDRGLWFF.